This is a list of T cell receptor beta chains from one sample in a study of blood T cell repertoires in COVID-19. The data were produced by immunoSEQ multiplex PCR, yet TCRdb's version contains in-frame clones alone and is incomplete. The profile shows about 350,000 clones, over 70% of them singletons. The sample was peripheral blood. These receptors were taken from a woman between 50 and 59 years old with COVID-19, enrolled during active disease. The conserved cysteine and the conserved F or W are not part of the CDR3 here. The order of the fields is V gene, J gene, CDR3 protein.

TRBV4-2	TRBJ2-7	ASSQTRSPGLAGSEQY
TRBV27	TRBJ1-1	ASSSHQGTNTEAF
TRBV5-6	TRBJ2-2	ASTRDRGNGELF
TRBV11-2	TRBJ2-2	ASSLQLGSNTGELF
TRBV9	TRBJ1-4	ASSKQGWVNEKLF
TRBV30	TRBJ2-3	AWSVRSTQY
TRBV7-2	TRBJ2-1	ASSLGYRGSYNEQF
TRBV3-1/TRBV3-2	TRBJ1-1	ASSQAGGFYTEAF
TRBV2	TRBJ1-1	ASSEQGNTEAF
TRBV27	TRBJ2-1	ASSSWTSGSYNEQF
TRBV27	TRBJ1-5	ASRQHGNQPQH
TRBV27	TRBJ2-7	ASSFRPSPTREQY
TRBV2	TRBJ1-1	ASRGGTGLYEAF
TRBV11-3	TRBJ1-1	ASSLDSSYYTEAF